Below are 15 T cell receptor beta chains sequenced from a single sample in a study of CD8 T cells in ankylosing spondylitis (TCRdb year 2017). Here is what the overall study found, with its caveats: A TCR beta motif made up of under ten highly homologous amino acid variants appeared to be characteristic of blood from ankylosing spondylitis patients.

The antigens of these receptors remain unknown. Library preparation was by 5' RACE. The instrument was an Illumina HiSeq 2500. TCRdb passed the public sequencing reads through fastp at Q25 and MiXCR, retaining productive beta sequences. Entries are consolidated by CDR3 protein sequence, retaining the most common genes and DNA. Counted in this sample were approximately 400,000 distinct CDR3 sequences; about a sixth of them appeared once. The top ten clones comprise approximately 1% of the sample. Input material: blood, either unsorted or a sorted T cell fraction (not recorded which). The receptor source for this set is a male donor with ankylosing spondylitis.

The CDR3 protein is CASSERPPAGTSGSGEQFF. The CDR3 DNA reads as TGCGCCAGCAGCGAACGACCCCCTGCCGGGACTAGCGGGAGTGGTGAGCAGTTCTTC. The chain couples TRBV5-1 to TRBJ2-1, with TRBD2 matching 14 bases. V was clipped by 4 bases and J by 9 bases; unmatched bases: 18. Per germline, CDR1 SGHRS and CDR2 YFSETQ. This CDR3 has 19 amino acids.

Only a few counts were recorded for this clonotype. The chain has TRBV10-3 and TRBJ2-7; 7 nucleotides match TRBD2. Germline trimming cut 3 bases from V and 11 bases from J; bases unmatched to any gene: 4. CDR1 is ENHRY and CDR2 is SYGVKD in the germline V gene. CDR3 length: 11 residues. The CDR3 nucleotides read TGTGCCATCAGTGACCGGGAGGTTAAGTACTTC. This translates into CAISDREVKYF.

The chain joins TRBV5-1 to TRBJ1-1; tentative D call: TRBD1 (6 bases). V was shortened by 2 bases and J by 11 bases, with 22 bases between the two germline ends. CDR1 SGHRS and CDR2 YFSETQ come from the germline V gene. The CDR3 is 15 residues long. The CDR3 region has the DNA TGCGCCAGCAGCTTCGGTGTCGGATACAGGGAAGATGCTTTCTTT. Protein product: CASSFGVGYREDAFF.

This clonotype has ten or more counts. The V call is TRBV16, the J call TRBJ1-2; a weak D match, TRBD1 (6 bases). Trimming cost V 2 bases and J 7 bases, with 11 bases left between them. The CDR3 extends over 13 amino acids. Germline assignment: CDR1 KGHSY and CDR2 FQNENV. The CDR3 DNA follows: TGTGCCAGCAGCCAAACAGGGTATCCTGGCTACACCTTC. This gives the protein CASSQTGYPGYTF.

The J gene is TRBJ2-1, the V gene TRBV18; the match to TRBD1 covers 7 bases. V was clipped by 8 bases and J by 2 bases; unmatched bases: 6. The CDR3 loop spans 14 amino acids. Germline assignment: CDR1 KGHSH and CDR2 LQKENI. In DNA form, the CDR3 reads TGTGCCAGCGCCCTCGACAGGGCCTACAATGAGCAGTTCTTC. Translation gives CASALDRAYNEQFF.

This clonotype has ten or more counts. The V gene is TRBV29-1, the J gene TRBJ2-5; D possibly corresponds to TRBD2 (5 bases). This CDR3 has 14 residues. Trimming removed 3 bases at V and 0 bases at J, with 11 bases between. Germline V lookup: CDR1 SQVTM, CDR2 ANQGSEA. For the CDR3, the DNA is TGCAGCGTTGAGCCGGCGGGTAACCAAGAGACCCAGTACTTC. Translation: CSVEPAGNQETQYF.

This clonotype was seen ten or more times. The CDR3 here is CASREDNYGYTF. The CDR3 region has the DNA TGTGCCAGCAGAGAAGATAACTATGGCTACACCTTC. The gene calls are TRBV12-3 or TRBV12-4 and TRBJ1-2; no clear D gene. Trimming removed 6 bases at V and 1 base at J, with 6 bases between. The CDR3 has 12 residues.

V is TRBV3-1 and J is TRBJ2-7, with D perhaps TRBD1 (6 bases). This CDR3 spans 15 amino acids. Trimming shortened V by 3 bases and J by 5 bases, and 17 bases separated the two germline ends. CDR1 is LGHDT, CDR2 YNNKEL, per germline (reference sequence). The DNA of the CDR3 is TGTGCCAGCAGCCAGGCGAGGGGGAGTGGAAACGAGCAGTACTTC. Its translation is CASSQARGSGNEQYF.

This clonotype turned up a few times. This rearrangement joins TRBV4-1 to TRBJ1-1, with D perhaps matching TRBD1 (5 bases). Germline V lookup: CDR1 MGHRA, CDR2 YSYEKL. The ends were cut back, 3 bases at V and 7 bases at J, with 15 bases in the middle. The CDR3 is made up of 14 amino acids. CDR3: CASSHTSWDLEAFF. The CDR3 DNA reads as TGCGCCAGCAGCCACACTTCCTGGGACCTTGAAGCTTTCTTT.

The chain employs TRBV5-1 and TRBJ1-4; D is ambiguous. V lost 7 bases and J lost 7, with 17 bases in between. This CDR3 is built from 14 residues. Germline V gene sequence: CDR1 SGHRS, CDR2 YFSETQ. In nucleotides, the CDR3 is TGCGCCAGCGGTGCCCCGGGCGCGGGTGAAAAACTGTTTTTT. Translating gives CASGAPGAGEKLFF.

This clonotype appeared a few times. The gene calls are TRBV4-1 and TRBJ2-5; 7 nucleotides agree with TRBD2. CDR3 size: 17 residues. From germline, CDR1 is MGHRA and CDR2 YSYEKL. The J segment lost 2 bases and the V segment lost 0 bases, leaving 9 bases of the junction unmatched. In DNA, the CDR3 is TGCGCCAGCAGCCAAGATTTCGCGGCTAGCGGACAAGAGACCCAGTACTTC. Its translation: CASSQDFAASGQETQYF.

This clonotype has at least ten counts. The rearrangement uses TRBV12-3 or TRBV12-4 and TRBJ1-1; D unresolved. CDR3 size: 13 residues. V lost 3 bases to trimming and J lost 1 base, with 6 bases between them. CDR3 amino acids: CASSLSWNTEAFF. The CDR3 DNA is TGTGCCAGCAGTTTGTCCTGGAACACTGAAGCTTTCTTT.

V is TRBV6-1 and J is TRBJ2-3, with D possibly being TRBD1 or TRBD2 (5 bases each). Trimming left V 5 bases short and J 0 bases short, with 18 bases between. The CDR3 runs 17 residues. Germline CDR1 MNHNS, CDR2 SASEGT. The CDR3 region is CASSRMGRMASTDTQYF. The DNA for the CDR3 is TGTGCCAGCAGTCGGATGGGACGGATGGCTAGCACAGATACGCAGTATTTT.

The chain has TRBV6-1 and TRBJ1-4; tentatively, D is TRBD1 (5 bases). The CDR3 extends over 13 amino acids. Between the trimmed V and J ends, which lost 6 bases and 5 bases, there was a span of 10 bases. Germline V gene sequence: CDR1 MNHNS, CDR2 SASEGT. The CDR3 here is CASSGRGNEKLFF. The CDR3, as DNA: TGTGCCAGCAGCGGACGGGGCAATGAAAAACTGTTTTTT.

This clonotype was seen ten or more times. The rearrangement joins TRBV29-1 to TRBJ1-1; no firm D call. This CDR3 spans 12 amino acids. The ends were cut back, 7 bases at V and 2 bases at J, with 11 bases in the middle. CDR1 and CDR2 (germline): SQVTM, ANQGSEA. The CDR3 loop reads CSARNLNTEAFF. The CDR3 nucleotides read TGCAGCGCAAGAAACCTTAACACTGAAGCTTTCTTT.